This T cell receptor (beta chain) was documented in a study of T-cell memory formation after mild COVID-19 (dated by TCRdb to the early 2020s). Regarding the research as a whole: TCR sequence clusters from the two donors were largely donor specific. In a couple of donors, T-cell clones that expanded and contracted after mild COVID-19 were tracked by sequencing TCRalpha and TCRbeta repertoires over time. The cohort was made up of two young adult volunteers, one female and one male, who were previously healthy. Here is what the overall study found, with its caveats: Some responding clones were detected in pre-infection memory, suggesting pre-existing cross-reactive memory T cells joined the SARS-CoV-2 response. Contracting CD4+ clones turned up mainly in the CM and EM memory subsets, whereas EMRA was where CD8+ clones were enriched. SARS-CoV-2 specificity of the second-wave clones peaking on day 37 was not confirmed. Only a couple of mild cases were covered by the study, and larger cohorts that include severe cases with pre-infection samples were considered necessary. Clones contracting from day 15 to 85 had balanced CD4/CD8 phenotypes, while a second wave expanding from day 15 to 37 was biased towards CD4+.

Ficoll-Paque density gradient centrifugation was the method used to isolate PBMCs. Sequencing used an Illumina NovaSeq 6000. TCRalpha and TCRbeta cDNA libraries were constructed by 5'RACE with constant-segment primers, with sample barcodes and unique molecular identifiers being introduced. Trizol reagent was used to extract RNA from every sample. Amplification of the libraries took two PCR steps, and the second step added a second sample barcode plus Illumina TruSeq adapters. Libraries were sequenced on an Illumina NovaSeq with 2 x 150 bp paired-end reads. In the source study's methods: The reads were demultiplexed and collapsed into UMI-guided consensus sequences using migec v1.2.7. Using mixcr v2.1.11, UMI consensuses were aligned to TRA and TRB V and J templates and then assembled into clonotypes. Expanded or contracted clonotypes were those called significant by both edgeR and NoisET, with noise models trained on biological replicates. For edgeR calls, a false discovery rate-adjusted p below 0.01 and a log2 fold-change threshold of 1 were applied. As an exploratory analysis of dynamics, max-normalized trajectories of the 1000 most abundant clonotypes were examined with PCA combined with hierarchical clustering. Each responding clone was given a CD4 or CD8 phenotype based on the CD4+ and CD8+ repertoires, which had been sequenced separately. TCRdb reprocessed the public reads (quality trimming at Q25 with fastp, clone calling with MiXCR) and kept in-frame beta chains. Rows are combined by CDR3 protein, so each entry shows the most common genes and DNA. In this record, the V and J calls reflect TCRdb's handling and not the investigators' own analysis. The sample table shows roughly 300,000 distinct CDR3 sequences, and 15% to 20% are seen once. The ten top clones hold 20% to 25% of the sample.

This clonotype was found a few times. Its antigen has not been determined. The sample holds no much larger clone one base away, and base qualities are not on file. The germline V gene encodes CDR1 SQVTM and CDR2 ANQGSEA. The V end loses 4 bases and the J end loses 7 bases, and a stretch of 14 bases separates them. Counted from cysteine to phenylalanine, this CDR3 has 13 amino acids. This entry keeps only the CDR3 DNA: 39 bases, framed from base 1. Sequenced: PBMCs or a T cell subset sorted from them (not recorded which). The sequence came from a man aged 18 to 29 who had mild COVID-19 (a few samples of this study predate the infection). The sample titles of this study are shuffled in the database, so cell type and time point are left out; the donor was told from shared clones. The rearrangement combines TRBV29-1 with TRBJ2-1; the D gene is not confidently resolved. The CDR3 has the sequence CSVGTLVKNEQFF. The DNA sequence is given as TGCAGCGTTGGTACTCTAGTGAAGAATGAGCAGTTCTTC.